This T cell receptor (beta chain) was sequenced during a study of blood T cell repertoires in COVID-19. V gave up 9 bases and J gave up 0 bases; unmatched junction bases: 3. There are 14 residues in the CDR3. Looked up from germline, CDR1 is KGHDR and CDR2 is SFDVKD. TCRdb keeps only in-frame clones here, not all; method: immunoSEQ multiplex PCR. Of about 170,000 clones listed, approximately 84% are singletons. The clonotype was recovered from a man aged 18 to 30 with active or convalescent COVID-19. V gene TRBV24-1 combines with J gene TRBJ2-2; TRBD1 agrees at 7 bases. Material: peripheral blood. CDR3 DNA sequence: TGTGCCACCTCAGGACAGGCGAACACCGGGGAGCTGTTTTTT. Amino acids: CATSGQANTGELFF.